Presented here are 25 T cell receptor beta chains from one specimen sequenced in a study of response to subunit inactivated influenza vaccine. Each CDR3 protein gets one entry after TCRdb re-called the RT-PCR reads with MiXCR. The sample holds 610,000 or so distinct CDR3 sequences, around 15% seen once. Sample: PBMCs from blood, taken approximately 12 days after vaccination. The source of these receptors is a man aged 50-60 years who received an inactivated influenza vaccine.

Only a few counts were recorded for this clonotype. CDR3 region: CASSLRLAGGVGTDTQYF. The CDR3 nucleotides are TGTGCCAGCAGCTTGAGGCTAGCGGGAGGGGTTGGCACAGATACGCAGTATTTT. This chain links TRBV5-5 with TRBJ2-3; 12 bases fit TRBD2. CDR1 is SGHKS and CDR2 is YYEKEE in the germline V gene (reference sequence). This CDR3 spans 18 amino acids. The J segment lost 1 base and the V segment lost 1 base, leaving 7 bases of the junction unmatched.

CDR3 sequence reads: CATLVGRGRETQYF. The CDR3 coding sequence is TGTGCCACCCTCGTCGGCAGGGGGCGAGAGACCCAGTACTTC. V is TRBV6-2 or TRBV6-3 and J is TRBJ2-5, with 8 bases aligning to TRBD1. Germline trimming cut 10 bases from V and 4 bases from J; bases unmatched to any gene: 11. CDR1 and CDR2 (germline): MNHEY, SVGEGT. This CDR3 is 14 amino acids long.

The CDR3: CASSIAHLYEQYF. CDR3 nucleotide sequence: TGTGCCAGCTCCATAGCCCATTTGTACGAGCAGTACTTC. This sequence joins TRBV6-6 and TRBJ2-7; D gene uncertain. The germline CDR1 and CDR2 sequences are MNHNY and SVGAGI (reference sequence). The CDR3 runs 13 residues. V gave up 8 bases and J gave up 4 bases, with 15 bases separating them.

The chain uses TRBV6-5 and TRBJ1-1; D not certain. V dropped 0 bases and J dropped 0 bases, with 8 bases sitting between them. The CDR3 length is 15 residues. The germline V gene encodes CDR1 MNHEY and CDR2 SVGAGI. The CDR3 region has the DNA TGTGCCAGCAGTTACTCGACTGGAATGAACACTGAAGCTTTCTTT. This gives the protein CASSYSTGMNTEAFF.

V is TRBV12-3 or TRBV12-4 and J is TRBJ2-1; 9 nucleotides align to TRBD1. CDR3 length equals 15 residues. V shed 3 bases, J shed 6 bases, and the junction held 6 bases outside the gene matches. The CDR3 region has the DNA TGTGCCAGCAGTTTCTCGGACAGGGGACCCAATGAGCAGTTCTTC. It yields the protein CASSFSDRGPNEQFF.

The chain is built from TRBV7-2 and TRBJ2-3; perhaps TRBD2 as D (5 bases). Trimming took 2 bases from V and 3 from J, leaving 15 bases between them. The CDR3 length is 16 residues. Germline V CDR1 and CDR2: SGHTA, FQGNSA. The CDR3 region has the DNA TGTGCCAGCAGCTTAAATATGAGGGTGGGGACAGATACGCAGTATTTT. Protein: CASSLNMRVGTDTQYF.

The sample holds a few counts of this clonotype. V usage is TRBV5-1 and J usage is TRBJ2-1, with 8 bases fitting TRBD2. The CDR3 covers 15 residues. Germline V gives CDR1 SGHRS, CDR2 YFSETQ. Losses at the gene ends were 4 bases for V and 4 bases for J; bases not matched to a gene: 7. In DNA, the CDR3 is TGCGCCAGCAGCAGAGAGCGGGGGACTTACAATGAGCAGTTCTTC. This sequence encodes CASSRERGTYNEQFF.

The chain couples TRBV3-1 to TRBJ1-1; D gene ambiguous. The germline V gene encodes CDR1 LGHDT and CDR2 YNNKEL (reference sequence). The CDR3 extends over 13 amino acids. Trimming cost V 5 bases and J 0 bases, with 7 bases left between them. The CDR3 here is CASSYKMNTEAFF. The DNA of the CDR3 is TGTGCCAGCAGCTATAAAATGAACACTGAAGCTTTCTTT.

This clonotype has ten or more counts. This sequence joins TRBV20-1 and TRBJ1-4, with 7 bases lining up with TRBD1. Germline V gives CDR1 DFQATT, CDR2 SNEGSKA (reference sequence). The CDR3 has 12 residues. J gave up 5 bases and V 7 bases, and 4 bases lay outside the gene matches. The CDR3 coding sequence is TGCAGTGTGAGGGGGCCCAATGAAAAACTGTTTTTT. It is translated as CSVRGPNEKLFF.

V is TRBV9 and J is TRBJ2-1; D call uncertain. The CDR3 sequence is 11 residues long. CDR1 is SGDLS, CDR2 YYNGEE, per germline. The V end was cut by 0 bases, the J end by 10 bases, with 5 bases between. The CDR3 DNA follows: TGTGCCAGCAGCGTAGGAAGAGAGCAGTTCTTC. The encoded protein is CASSVGREQFF.

This clonotype was picked up a small number of times. The V gene is TRBV10-3, the J gene TRBJ2-7; possibly TRBD2 for D (5 bases). The CDR3 runs to 13 residues. The ends were cut back, 0 bases at V and 5 bases at J, with 8 bases in the middle. Germline CDR1 is ENHRY and CDR2 is SYGVKD. In DNA form, the CDR3 reads TGTGCCATCAGTGAGTCGATGGGAGACGAGCAGTACTTC. This encodes CAISESMGDEQYF.

The rearrangement joins TRBV4-1 to TRBJ2-1, with TRBD1 matching over 10 bases. The V gene's germline CDR1 is MGHRA and CDR2 YSYEKL. V gave up 1 base and J gave up 0 bases; unmatched junction bases: 15. The CDR3 contains 21 residues. The chain's CDR3 is CASSQVGMGQGRRSSYNEQFF. CDR3 DNA: TGCGCCAGCAGCCAAGTGGGGATGGGACAGGGGCGGCGAAGCTCCTACAATGAGCAGTTCTTC.

This clonotype was observed a few times. The J gene is TRBJ2-4, the V gene TRBV7-2; D unclear. The CDR3 length is 16 residues. Deletions cut 3 bases from V and 1 base from J, with 13 bases between. Germline V CDR1 and CDR2: SGHTA, FQGNSA. CDR3 nucleotides: TGTGCCAGCAGCTTGTTTCGTGGGTCGGCCAAAAACATTCAGTACTTC. Amino acids: CASSLFRGSAKNIQYF.

The chain carries TRBV7-6 and TRBJ2-2, with 7 bases that match TRBD2. Unmatched junction bases numbered 4, after V lost 6 bases and J lost 0 bases. From germline, CDR1 is SGHVS and CDR2 FNYEAQ. The CDR3 runs 15 residues. The CDR3 is CASSLAEANTGELFF. The CDR3, as DNA: TGTGCCAGCAGTCTAGCGGAAGCGAACACCGGGGAGCTGTTTTTT.

Many counts were recorded for this clonotype. The genes are TRBV7-9 and TRBJ1-4; D not resolved. There are 13 residues in the CDR3. Germline-derived CDR1 and CDR2 are SEHNR and FQNEAQ (reference sequence). Trimming took 6 bases from V and 1 from J, leaving 6 bases between them. CDR3 coding DNA: TGTGCCAGCAGTTTGGGAACTAATGAAAAACTGTTTTTT. Its protein product is CASSLGTNEKLFF.

This clonotype was seen more than once but under ten times. The V and J genes are TRBV6-5 and TRBJ2-5; 10 nucleotides line up with TRBD2. The CDR3 has 17 amino acids. Germline values: CDR1 MNHEY, CDR2 SVGAGI. J was trimmed by 5 bases and V by 0 bases; bases with no gene match: 9. CDR3 sequence reads: CASSYSSLAGVGETQYF. The CDR3 bases are TGTGCCAGCAGTTACTCGAGTCTAGCGGGGGTAGGGGAGACCCAGTACTTC.

V gene TRBV12-3 or TRBV12-4 combines with J gene TRBJ2-3, with D possibly matching TRBD2 (6 bases). CDR3 length: 16 amino acids. The ends were cut back, 0 bases at V and 0 bases at J, with 10 bases in the middle. The CDR3 reads CASSLAWRGSTDTQYF. CDR3 DNA sequence: TGTGCCAGCAGTTTAGCATGGCGGGGTAGCACAGATACGCAGTATTTT.

This clonotype was observed many times. V and J are TRBV5-1 and TRBJ2-7; D might be TRBD1 (6 bases). This CDR3 region has 16 residues. V was shortened by 0 bases and J by 3 bases, with 16 bases between the two germline ends. Germline V gene lookup returns CDR1 SGHRS and CDR2 YFSETQ. DNA of the CDR3: TGCGCCAGCAGCTTGGTTGAACAGGGTCCGCTCTACGAGCAGTACTTC. It yields the protein CASSLVEQGPLYEQYF.

This clonotype showed up many times. The chain links TRBV15 to TRBJ2-1; 7 bases line up with TRBD2. V dropped 8 bases and J dropped 3; count of bases not matched to a gene: 4. CDR1 and CDR2 from the germline V gene are LNHNV and YYDKDF (reference sequence). The CDR3 is made up of 13 amino acids. The CDR3 DNA is TGTGCCACCGGAGCGGGATTCTACAATGAGCAGTTCTTC. Amino acid sequence: CATGAGFYNEQFF.

The chain has TRBV28 and TRBJ2-6; no clear D. The ends were cut back, 3 bases at V and 4 bases at J, with 7 bases in the middle. There are 14 residues in the CDR3. Germline CDR1 and CDR2: MDHEN and SYDVKM. The chain's CDR3 is CASSFRWGANVLTF. The CDR3 coding sequence is TGTGCCAGCAGTTTCAGGTGGGGGGCCAACGTCCTGACTTTC.

The chain couples TRBV7-3 to TRBJ2-1; D is perhaps TRBD2 (7 bases). Trimming stripped 4 bases from V and 4 bases from J, with 17 bases between. This CDR3 has 16 residues. From germline, CDR1 is SGHTA and CDR2 FQGTGA. The CDR3 DNA reads as TGTGCCAGCAGCTGGGGGCCGAGGACTAGATACAATGAGCAGTTCTTC. Protein product: CASSWGPRTRYNEQFF.

In this sample, this clonotype turned up a few times. The DNA of the CDR3 is TGTGCCAGCAGTTACGAGACAGGGACCTACGAGCAGTACTTC. This gives the protein CASSYETGTYEQYF. The V gene is TRBV6-5, the J gene TRBJ2-7, with 7 bases that match TRBD1. Germline assignment: CDR1 MNHEY and CDR2 SVGAGI. Trimming took 2 bases from V and 2 from J; bases not matched to a gene: 3. The CDR3 has 14 amino acids.

This clonotype was observed a handful of times. J is TRBJ1-1 and V is TRBV19; TRBD1 matches at 9 bases. The junction had 8 bases not matched to a gene; V was cut back by 2 bases and J by 10 bases. Germline V gene lookup returns CDR1 LNHDA and CDR2 SQIVND (reference sequence). The CDR3 extends over 14 amino acids. CDR3 sequence: CASSITPGQGGAFF. The CDR3 nucleotides are TGTGCCAGTAGTATAACCCCGGGACAGGGTGGAGCTTTCTTT.

The chain couples TRBV3-1 to TRBJ1-1, with D possibly being TRBD1 (5 bases). V was trimmed by 7 bases and J by 5 bases, leaving 17 bases between them. The germline gives CDR1 LGHDT, CDR2 YNNKEL (reference sequence). The CDR3 is 14 amino acids. The CDR3 DNA reads TGTGCCAGCACTTTATCCGGGGGGGATACTGAAGCTTTCTTT. Protein: CASTLSGGDTEAFF.

V gene TRBV7-2 combines with J gene TRBJ2-4, with a weak D call TRBD1 (6 bases). Trimming removed 1 base from V and 6 bases from J, with 13 bases in between. The CDR3 loop spans 15 amino acids. Germline V CDR1 and CDR2: SGHTA, FQGNSA. The CDR3 is CASSLGAQGGNIQYF. In nucleotides, the CDR3 is TGTGCCAGCAGCTTAGGAGCCCAAGGGGGAAACATTCAGTACTTC.